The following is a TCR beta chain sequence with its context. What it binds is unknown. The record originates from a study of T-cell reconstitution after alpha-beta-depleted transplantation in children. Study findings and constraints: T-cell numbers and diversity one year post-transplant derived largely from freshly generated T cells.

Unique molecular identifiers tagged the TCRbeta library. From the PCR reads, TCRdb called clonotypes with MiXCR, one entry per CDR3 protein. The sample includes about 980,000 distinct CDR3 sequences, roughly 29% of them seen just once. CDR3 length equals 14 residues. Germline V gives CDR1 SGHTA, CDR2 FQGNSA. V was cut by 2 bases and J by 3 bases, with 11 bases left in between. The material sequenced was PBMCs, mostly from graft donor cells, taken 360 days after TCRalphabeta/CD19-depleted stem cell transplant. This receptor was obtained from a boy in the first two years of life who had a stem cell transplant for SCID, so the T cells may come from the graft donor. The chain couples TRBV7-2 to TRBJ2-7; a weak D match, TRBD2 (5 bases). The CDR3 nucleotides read TGTGCCAGCAGCTTACGAACTAGTCTCTACGAGCAGTACTTC. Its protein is CASSLRTSLYEQYF.